Each of the 9 T cell receptor beta chains below was sequenced from the same sample in a study of cytomegalovirus exposure and HLA in healthy donors. 60 Vbeta and 13 Jbeta primers were used in PCR. Data came from immunoSEQ multiplex PCR; TCRdb stores just in-frame clones and leaves some out. The sample has about 180,000 clones, 78% seen once. Material for sequencing was PBMCs. These receptors came from a woman in her 50s in good health and CMV-seropositive.

The chain recombines TRBV7-2 with TRBJ1-5; D is undetermined. The germline V gene encodes CDR1 SGHTA and CDR2 FQGNSA. The CDR3 totals 14 residues. V was trimmed by 1 base and J by 9 bases, leaving 13 bases between them. The CDR3 loop is CASSLVQDEGPQHF. CDR3 in DNA: TGTGCCAGCAGCTTAGTGCAGGATGAGGGGCCCCAGCATTTT.

The chain has TRBV18 and TRBJ2-2, with TRBD1 matching over 7 bases. CDR1 KGHSH and CDR2 LQKENI come from the germline V gene. J lost 6 bases, V lost 3 bases, and 4 bases had no gene match. CDR3 size: 14 residues. This CDR3 reads CASSPDRQAGELFF. The CDR3 DNA follows: TGTGCCAGCTCACCGGACAGGCAGGCCGGGGAGCTGTTTTTT.

As DNA, the CDR3 is TGTGCCAGCAGCTTAAGGGGGACAGCCACTGAAGCTTTCTTT. Protein: CASSLRGTATEAFF. The chain employs TRBV7-2 and TRBJ1-1; 7 bases fit TRBD1. CDR3 length equals 14 residues. The germline gives CDR1 SGHTA, CDR2 FQGNSA. The J segment lost 4 bases and the V segment lost 2 bases, leaving 4 bases of the junction unmatched.

The chain's CDR3 is CASSEARQGNTEAFF. CDR3 nucleotides: TGTGCCAGCAGTGAAGCGAGACAGGGGAACACTGAAGCTTTCTTT. The chain employs TRBV2 and TRBJ1-1; 7 positions agree with TRBD1. Trimming removed 0 bases from V and 1 base from J; junction bases left unmatched: 2. This CDR3 region has 15 residues. Germline lookup yields CDR1 SNHLY and CDR2 FYNNEI.

The V gene is TRBV5-1, the J gene TRBJ2-7, with D maybe TRBD1 (7 bases). V shed 6 bases and J shed 0 bases, with 13 bases lying between them. This CDR3 is 14 amino acids long. The germline V gene encodes CDR1 SGHRS and CDR2 YFSETQ. The CDR3 spells CASNQGGLSYEQYF. Here the CDR3 DNA reads TGCGCCAGCAACCAGGGGGGACTCTCCTACGAGCAGTACTTC. The complete variable domain, with remaining parts taken from reference TRBV5-1 and TRBJ2-7, reads KAGVTQTPRYLIKTRGQQVTLSCSPISGHRSVSWYQQTPGQGLQFLFEYFSETQRNKGNFPGRFSGRQFSNSRSEMNVSTLELGDSALYLCASNQGGLSYEQYFGPGTRLTVT.

V gene TRBV5-6 combines with J gene TRBJ1-2; 9 bases are a match to TRBD1. The CDR3 is made up of 17 amino acids. Trimming at V came to 2 bases and at J to 8 bases, leaving 16 bases not matched to a gene. Germline CDR1 reads SGHDT; CDR2 reads YYEEEE. CDR3 in DNA: TGTGCCAGCAGCTTCATGTTGTGGGACAGGGCTGTTATAGGCTACACCTTC. It yields the protein CASSFMLWDRAVIGYTF.

This chain uses TRBV7-8 with TRBJ2-1, with 11 nucleotides matching TRBD2. The CDR3 totals 16 residues. Germline CDR1 is SGHVS and CDR2 is FQNEAQ. Trimming removed 5 bases from V and 8 bases from J; junction bases left unmatched: 11. This chain's CDR3 is CASSIQLAGVVDEQFF. The CDR3 bases are TGTGCCAGCAGCATCCAACTAGCGGGAGTAGTCGATGAGCAGTTCTTC.

The CDR3 reads CASSEAAVTDTQYF. The CDR3 bases are TGCGCCAGCAGTGAGGCGGCTGTCACAGATACGCAGTATTTT. V gene TRBV10-1 combines with J gene TRBJ2-3; D is ambiguous. This CDR3 is 14 amino acids long. CDR1 WNHNN and CDR2 SYGVQD come from the germline V gene (reference sequence). V was pared by 2 bases and J by 2 bases, with 8 bases between.

This chain uses TRBV11-3 with TRBJ2-3; D might be TRBD1 (6 bases). V shed 5 bases and J shed 0 bases, with 9 bases lying between them. Germline assignment: CDR1 SGHNT and CDR2 YENEEA. There are 14 residues in the CDR3. The CDR3: CASSQGISTDTQYF. The CDR3 coding sequence is TGTGCCAGCAGCCAGGGGATTAGCACAGATACGCAGTATTTT. Based on the CDR3 plus reference TRBV11-3 and TRBJ2-3, the full variable domain is EAGVVQSPRYKIIEKKQPVAFWCNPISGHNTLYWYLQNLGQGPELLIRYENEEAVDDSQLPKDRFSAERLKGVDSTLKIQPAELGDSAVYLCASSQGISTDTQYFGPGTRLTVL.